This TCR beta chain was captured by sequencing in a study of T cell responses to AZD1222 COVID-19 vaccine. Regarding the study as a whole: The donor group comprised mostly white British people and more females; the analysis possibly underestimated clonal diversity. Spike-wide vaccine-associated CD4 TCRs dominated at 160-218 and 743-854.

Concerning this clone itself: Its specificity is not known.

Sequenced by immunoSEQ multiplex PCR; TCRdb stores in-frame clones only, minus some. In the table there are 150,000 to 200,000 clones, 70% to 90% of which are singletons. The sequencing here drew on peripheral blood, taken 28 days after the second AZD1222 dose. This clonotype was obtained from an adult who received the AZD1222 COVID-19 vaccine.

The CDR3 nucleotides read TGCGCCAGCAGTGAGGGGGCCGGGAGTTCACCCCTCCACTTT. Its protein is CASSEGAGSSPLHF. V and J are TRBV5-1 and TRBJ1-6; 7 bases align to TRBD1. The CDR3 sequence is 14 residues long. Germline V gives CDR1 SGHRS, CDR2 YFSETQ. V lost 5 bases, J lost 9 bases, and 8 bases stayed unmatched.